Here is one T cell receptor beta chain with its context. The sample comes from a study of control samples from healthy donors and cancer patients. Germline lookup yields CDR1 MNHNS and CDR2 SASEGT. The CDR3 has 13 residues. The ends were cut back, 3 bases at V and 7 bases at J, with 12 bases in the middle. Measured with immunoSEQ multiplex PCR; TCRdb has only the in-frame clones, and not every one. The sample lists about 150,000 clones, about 94% seen once, with 8.5% in the top ten. The chain couples TRBV6-1 to TRBJ1-2; tentative D call: TRBD1 (5 bases). The sample taken for sequencing was blood. The receptor was derived from a middle-aged woman in good health. This CDR3 is CASSDRAYRGYTF. CDR3 in DNA: TGTGCCAGCAGTGACAGGGCATACCGTGGCTACACCTTC.